A selection of T cell receptor beta chains follows, all from one sample in a study of blood T cells in healthy people across ages. TCRdb fed the 5' RACE reads into MiXCR, producing one record per CDR3 protein. Of roughly 1.6 million distinct CDR3 sequences detected, 30% to 40% appear once; the ten largest clones hold approximately 10%. The sequencing input was blood. The receptor set was obtained from a woman between 25 and 40 years old in good health. Both conserved end residues are part of each CDR3. D genes are given only for firm matches. Size values are once, few and many counts, or a class for expanded clones, and some rows have none.

.	.	TRBV30	TRBJ1-1	CAWSEGRVSGEAFF	TGTGCCTGGAGCGAAGGCAGGGTTTCGGGTGAAGCTTTCTTT
once	.	TRBV5-4	TRBJ1-2	CASSLRHDNYGYTF	TGTGCCAGCAGCTTACGGCACGACAATTATGGCTACACCTTC
few	.	TRBV10-3	TRBJ2-7	CAITPREGGEQYF	TGTGCCATCACCCCTAGGGAAGGTGGCGAGCAGTACTTC
few	.	TRBV5-1	TRBJ1-1	CASSLVDRGAGMNTEAFF	TGCGCCAGCAGCTTGGTGGATCGGGGGGCCGGGATGAACACTGAAGCTTTCTTT
few	TRBD1	TRBV2	TRBJ1-6	CASGSTGTENSPLHF	TGTGCCAGCGGTTCGACAGGGACCGAGAATTCACCCCTCCACTTT
few	.	TRBV30	TRBJ2-7	CAWSTGSEQYF	TGTGCCTGGAGTACAGGGAGTGAGCAGTACTTC
.	TRBD2	TRBV28	TRBJ2-5	CASSSPGGKKETQYF	TGTGCCAGCAGTTCGCCGGGGGGTAAAAAAGAGACCCAGTACTTC
few	.	TRBV2	TRBJ2-7	CASSVLYEQYF	TGTGCCAGCAGTGTTTTATACGAGCAGTACTTC
few	TRBD2	TRBV4-1	TRBJ2-1	CASSQESGGASYEQFF	TGCGCCAGCAGCCAAGAAAGCGGGGGGGCCTCATATGAGCAGTTCTTC
.	.	TRBV10-3	TRBJ1-2	CAINGAGNGAEGYTF	TGTGCCATCAATGGGGCGGGCAACGGGGCGGAGGGCTACACCTTC
.	.	TRBV10-3	TRBJ1-1	CAISSNGGLNTEAFF	TGTGCCATCAGTTCAAATGGGGGGTTGAACACTGAAGCTTTCTTT
.	.	TRBV24-1	TRBJ2-1	CATSVTEYNEQFF	TGTGCCACCAGTGTAACAGAGTACAATGAGCAGTTCTTC
.	.	TRBV29-1	TRBJ1-1	CSVGDERGTEAFF	TGCAGCGTCGGCGATGAGAGGGGCACTGAAGCTTTCTTT
.	TRBD1	TRBV12-3/TRBV12-4	TRBJ2-4	CASSYGGQGEYF	TGTGCCAGCAGTTACGGGGGACAGGGTGAGTACTTC
.	.	TRBV12-3/TRBV12-4	TRBJ2-1	CASTQERYEQFF	TGTGCCAGCACCCAAGAGAGGTATGAGCAGTTCTTC
.	TRBD1	TRBV10-3	TRBJ2-7	CAISERDRIDEQYF	TGTGCCATCAGCGAACGGGACAGGATTGACGAGCAGTACTTC
many	TRBD1	TRBV5-1	TRBJ2-6	CASSLGGGPSGANVLTF	TGCGCCAGCAGCTTGGGAGGGGGCCCCTCTGGGGCCAACGTCCTGACTTTC
.	.	TRBV11-2	TRBJ2-1	CASSLVRGITYNEQFF	TGTGCCAGCAGCTTAGTCCGGGGGATTACCTACAATGAGCAGTTCTTC